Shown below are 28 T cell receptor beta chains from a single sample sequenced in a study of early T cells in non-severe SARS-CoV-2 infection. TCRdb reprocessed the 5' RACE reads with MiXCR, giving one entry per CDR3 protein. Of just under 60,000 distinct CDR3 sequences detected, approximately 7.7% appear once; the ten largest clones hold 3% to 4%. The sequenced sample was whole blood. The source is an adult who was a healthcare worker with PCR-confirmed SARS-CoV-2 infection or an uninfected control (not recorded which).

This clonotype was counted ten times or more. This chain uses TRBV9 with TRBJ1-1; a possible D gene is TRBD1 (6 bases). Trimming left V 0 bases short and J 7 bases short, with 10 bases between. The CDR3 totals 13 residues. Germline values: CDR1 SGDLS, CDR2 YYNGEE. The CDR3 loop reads CASSVEQGFEAFF. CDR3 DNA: TGTGCCAGCAGCGTAGAACAGGGATTTGAAGCTTTCTTT. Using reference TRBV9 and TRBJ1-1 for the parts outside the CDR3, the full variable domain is DSGVTQTPKHLITATGQRVTLRCSPRSGDLSVYWYQQSLDQGLQFLIQYYNGEERAKGNILERFSAQQFPDLHSELNLSSLELGDSALYFCASSVEQGFEAFFGQGTRLTVV.

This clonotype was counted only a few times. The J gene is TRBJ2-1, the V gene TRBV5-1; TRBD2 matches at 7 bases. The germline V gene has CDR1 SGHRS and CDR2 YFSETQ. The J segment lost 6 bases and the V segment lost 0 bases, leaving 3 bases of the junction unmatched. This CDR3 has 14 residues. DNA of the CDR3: TGCGCCAGCAGCTTGGAAGGCGGGAGCAATGAGCAGTTCTTC. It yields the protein CASSLEGGSNEQFF.

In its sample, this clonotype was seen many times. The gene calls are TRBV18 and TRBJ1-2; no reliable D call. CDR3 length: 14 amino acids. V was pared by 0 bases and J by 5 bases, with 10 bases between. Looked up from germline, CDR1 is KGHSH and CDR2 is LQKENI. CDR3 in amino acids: CASSPPEVGYGYTF. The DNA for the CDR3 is TGTGCCAGCTCACCACCTGAGGTCGGATATGGCTACACCTTC.

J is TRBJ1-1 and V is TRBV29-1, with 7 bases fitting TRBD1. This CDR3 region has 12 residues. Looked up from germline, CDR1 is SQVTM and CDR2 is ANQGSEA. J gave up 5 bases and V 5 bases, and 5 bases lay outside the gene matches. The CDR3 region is CSVWQGGTEAFF. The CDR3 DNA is TGCAGCGTTTGGCAGGGGGGTACTGAAGCTTTCTTT.

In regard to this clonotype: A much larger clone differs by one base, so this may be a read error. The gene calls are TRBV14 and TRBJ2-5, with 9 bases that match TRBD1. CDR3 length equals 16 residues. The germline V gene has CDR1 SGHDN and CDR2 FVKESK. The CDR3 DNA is TGTGCCAGCAGCCAAGACTCCGGGACAGGGTATGAGACCCAGCACTTC. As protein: CASSQDSGTGYETQHF.

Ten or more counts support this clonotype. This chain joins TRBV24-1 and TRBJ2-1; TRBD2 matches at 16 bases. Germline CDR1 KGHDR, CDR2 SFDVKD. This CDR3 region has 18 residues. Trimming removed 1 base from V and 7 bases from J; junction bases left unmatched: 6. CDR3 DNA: TGTGCCACCAGTGATTTCGGGACTAGCGGGAGGGATTTGAATGAGCAGTTCTTC. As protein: CATSDFGTSGRDLNEQFF.

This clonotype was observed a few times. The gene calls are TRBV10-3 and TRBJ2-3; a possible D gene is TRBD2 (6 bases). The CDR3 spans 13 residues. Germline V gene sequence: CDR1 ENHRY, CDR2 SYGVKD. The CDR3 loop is CAIGSGPTDTQYF. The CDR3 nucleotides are TGTGCGATCGGGAGCGGGCCCACAGATACGCAGTATTTT.

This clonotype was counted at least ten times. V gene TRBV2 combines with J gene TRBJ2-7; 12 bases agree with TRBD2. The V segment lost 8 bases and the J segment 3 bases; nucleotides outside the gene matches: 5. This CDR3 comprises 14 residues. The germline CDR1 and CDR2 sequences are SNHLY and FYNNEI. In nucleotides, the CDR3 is TGTGCCAGCGTCGGACTAGCGGGATTCTACGAGCAGTACTTC. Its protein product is CASVGLAGFYEQYF.

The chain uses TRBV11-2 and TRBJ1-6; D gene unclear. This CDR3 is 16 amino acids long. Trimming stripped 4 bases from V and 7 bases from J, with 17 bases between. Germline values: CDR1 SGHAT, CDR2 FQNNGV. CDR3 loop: CASSSRGGQRNSPLHF. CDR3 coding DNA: TGTGCCAGCAGCTCCCGCGGCGGGCAGAGGAATTCACCCCTCCACTTT.

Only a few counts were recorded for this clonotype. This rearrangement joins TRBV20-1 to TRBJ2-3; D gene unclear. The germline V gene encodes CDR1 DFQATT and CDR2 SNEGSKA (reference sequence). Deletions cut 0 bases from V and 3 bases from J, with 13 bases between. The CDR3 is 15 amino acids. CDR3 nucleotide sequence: TGCAGTGCTAGAGATAGGATTCAAGGAACAGATACGCAGTATTTT. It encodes CSARDRIQGTDTQYF.

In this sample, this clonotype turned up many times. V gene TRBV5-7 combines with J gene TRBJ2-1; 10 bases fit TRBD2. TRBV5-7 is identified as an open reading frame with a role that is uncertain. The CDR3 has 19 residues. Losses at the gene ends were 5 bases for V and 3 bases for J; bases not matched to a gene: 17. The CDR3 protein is CASRTGLAAYRPYYNEQFF. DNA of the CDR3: TGTGCCAGCAGAACTGGACTAGCGGCCTACCGGCCCTACTACAATGAGCAGTTCTTC.

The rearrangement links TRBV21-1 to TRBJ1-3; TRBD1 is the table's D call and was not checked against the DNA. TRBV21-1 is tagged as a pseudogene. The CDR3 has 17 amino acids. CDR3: CASTKGDISSSGNTIYF. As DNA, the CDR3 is TGTGCCAGCACCAAGGGGGACATCTCAAGTTCTGGAAACACCATATATTTT.

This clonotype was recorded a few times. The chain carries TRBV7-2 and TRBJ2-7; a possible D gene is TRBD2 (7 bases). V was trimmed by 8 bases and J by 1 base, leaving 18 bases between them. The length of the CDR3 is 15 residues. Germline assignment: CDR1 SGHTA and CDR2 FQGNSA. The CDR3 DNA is TGTGCCAGCTCCCTGGGGGGGGCTAAGTCCTACGAGCAGTACTTC. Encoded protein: CASSLGGAKSYEQYF.

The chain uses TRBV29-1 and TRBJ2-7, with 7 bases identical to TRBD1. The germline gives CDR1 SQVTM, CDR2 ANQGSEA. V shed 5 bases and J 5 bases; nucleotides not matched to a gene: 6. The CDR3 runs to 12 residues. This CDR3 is CSVTGDFDEQYF. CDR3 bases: TGCAGCGTTACAGGGGATTTCGACGAGCAGTACTTC.

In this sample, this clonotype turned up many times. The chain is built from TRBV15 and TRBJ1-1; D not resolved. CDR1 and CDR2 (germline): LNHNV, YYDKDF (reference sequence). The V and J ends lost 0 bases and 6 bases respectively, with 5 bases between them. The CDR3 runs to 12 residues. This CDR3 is CATSRDHAEAFF. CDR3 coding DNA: TGTGCCACCAGCAGAGATCACGCTGAAGCTTTCTTT.

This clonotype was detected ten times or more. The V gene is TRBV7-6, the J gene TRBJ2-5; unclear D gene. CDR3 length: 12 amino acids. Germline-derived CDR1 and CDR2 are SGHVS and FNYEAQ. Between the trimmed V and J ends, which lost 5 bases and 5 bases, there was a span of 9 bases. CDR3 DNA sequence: TGTGCCAGCAGCCCCCTCGGGGAGACCCAGTACTTC. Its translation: CASSPLGETQYF.

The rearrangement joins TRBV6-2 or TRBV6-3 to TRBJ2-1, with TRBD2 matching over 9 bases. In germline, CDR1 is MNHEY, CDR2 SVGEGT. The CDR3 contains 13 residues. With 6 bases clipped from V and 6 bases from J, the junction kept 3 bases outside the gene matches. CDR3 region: CASSIAGVNEQFF. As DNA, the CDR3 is TGTGCCAGCAGCATAGCGGGAGTCAATGAGCAGTTCTTC.

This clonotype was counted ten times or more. Written as DNA, the CDR3 is TGTGCCACCAGTTTGGCTTTAGCGGGAGGGGCAGATACGCAGTATTTT. Translation: CATSLALAGGADTQYF. This rearrangement joins TRBV15 to TRBJ2-3; 11 bases are shared with TRBD2. The CDR3 runs to 16 residues. J gave up 4 bases and V 6 bases, and 9 bases lay outside the gene matches. Germline CDR1 is LNHNV and CDR2 is YYDKDF (reference sequence).

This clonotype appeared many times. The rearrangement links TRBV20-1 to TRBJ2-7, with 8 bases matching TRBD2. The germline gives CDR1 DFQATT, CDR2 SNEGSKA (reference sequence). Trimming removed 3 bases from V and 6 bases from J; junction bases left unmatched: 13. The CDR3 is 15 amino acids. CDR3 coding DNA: TGCAGTGCTAGTCCGGGGCGGGAGGACCGCGGCGAGCAGTACTTC. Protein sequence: CSASPGREDRGEQYF.

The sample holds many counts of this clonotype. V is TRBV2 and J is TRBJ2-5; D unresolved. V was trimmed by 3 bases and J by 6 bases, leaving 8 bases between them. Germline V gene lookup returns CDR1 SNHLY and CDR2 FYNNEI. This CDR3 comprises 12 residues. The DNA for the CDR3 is TGTGCCAGCAGTGATAACAGTAAGACCCAGTACTTC. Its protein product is CASSDNSKTQYF.

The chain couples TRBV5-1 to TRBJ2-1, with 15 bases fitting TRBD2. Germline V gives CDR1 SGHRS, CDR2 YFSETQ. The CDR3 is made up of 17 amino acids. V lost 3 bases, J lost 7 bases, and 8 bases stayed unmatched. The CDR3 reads CASSSGLAGGPGNEQFF. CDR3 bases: TGCGCCAGCAGCTCAGGACTAGCGGGAGGGCCGGGGAATGAGCAGTTCTTC.

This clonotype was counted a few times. CDR3 sequence reads: CASSFDSQGTEAFF. CDR3 coding DNA: TGTGCCAGCAGTTTCGACAGCCAGGGAACTGAAGCTTTCTTT. The chain employs TRBV27 and TRBJ1-1, with D perhaps TRBD1 (5 bases). This CDR3 is 14 amino acids long. CDR1 and CDR2 (germline): MNHEY, SMNVEV (reference sequence). The V end was cut by 3 bases, the J end by 5 bases, with 13 bases between.

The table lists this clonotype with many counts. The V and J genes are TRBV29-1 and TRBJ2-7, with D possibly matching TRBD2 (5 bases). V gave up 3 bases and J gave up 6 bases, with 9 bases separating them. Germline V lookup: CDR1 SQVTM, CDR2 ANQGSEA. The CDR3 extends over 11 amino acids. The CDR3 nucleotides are TGCAGCGTTGACCAACGGGGCGAGCAGTACTTC. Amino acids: CSVDQRGEQYF.

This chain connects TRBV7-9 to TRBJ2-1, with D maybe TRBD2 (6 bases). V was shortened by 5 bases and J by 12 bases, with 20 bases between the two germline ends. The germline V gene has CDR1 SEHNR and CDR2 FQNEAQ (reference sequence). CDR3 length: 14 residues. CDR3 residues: CASSPDYPVGAQFF. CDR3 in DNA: TGTGCCAGCAGCCCGGACTATCCGGTGGGCGCGCAGTTCTTC.

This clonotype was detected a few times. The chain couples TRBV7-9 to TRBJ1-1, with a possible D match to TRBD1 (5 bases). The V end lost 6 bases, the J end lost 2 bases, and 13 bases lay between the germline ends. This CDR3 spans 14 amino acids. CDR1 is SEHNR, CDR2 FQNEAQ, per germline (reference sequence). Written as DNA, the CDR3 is TGTGCCAGCAGTTTACCGGGACCAAACACTGAAGCTTTCTTT. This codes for CASSLPGPNTEAFF. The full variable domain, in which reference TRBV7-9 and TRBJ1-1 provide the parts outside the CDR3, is DTGVSQNPRHKITKRGQNVTFRCDPISEHNRLYWYRQTLGQGPEFLTYFQNEAQLEKSRLLSDRFSAERPKGSFSTLEIQRTEQGDSAMYLCASSLPGPNTEAFFGQGTRLTVV.

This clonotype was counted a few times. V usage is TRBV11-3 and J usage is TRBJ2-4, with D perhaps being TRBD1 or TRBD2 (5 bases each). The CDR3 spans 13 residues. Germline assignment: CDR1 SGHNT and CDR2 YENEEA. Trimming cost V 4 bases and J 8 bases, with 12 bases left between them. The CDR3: CASSSGSRDIQYF. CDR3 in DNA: TGTGCCAGCAGCTCAGGGAGTAGAGACATTCAGTACTTC.

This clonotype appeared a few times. The CDR3 loop reads CASSSGESHEQYF. The DNA of the CDR3 is TGTGCCAGCAGTTCAGGGGAGTCCCACGAGCAGTACTTC. J is TRBJ2-7 and V is TRBV28, with a tentative D call TRBD1 (6 bases). CDR1 and CDR2 from the germline V gene are MDHEN and SYDVKM. The CDR3 sequence is 13 residues long. Trimming took 4 bases from V and 5 from J, leaving 12 bases between them.

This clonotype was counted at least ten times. CDR3 in DNA: TGTGCCAGCAGCCGGGGGACAGGGAAGAATGAGCAGTTCTTC. Translation: CASSRGTGKNEQFF. The J gene is TRBJ2-1, the V gene TRBV7-3; 9 bases are shared with TRBD1. The germline V gene has CDR1 SGHTA and CDR2 FQGTGA. V lost 5 bases to trimming and J lost 7 bases; unmatched junction nucleotides: 6. CDR3 length equals 14 residues.